One and the same sample provided the 4 T cell receptor beta chains below, sequenced in a study of T cells in localized non-small cell lung cancer. Measured with immunoSEQ multiplex PCR; TCRdb has only the in-frame clones, and not every one. This table has 600 to 750 clones, around a fifth appearing once. The input for sequencing was lung tumor tissue, taken before any cancer treatment. The source is a male donor older than 55 with stage III squamous cell lung carcinoma.

This clone counts as medium-sized. The chain links TRBV9 to TRBJ1-2, with 8 bases fitting TRBD1. Germline loops: CDR1 SGDLS, CDR2 YYNGEE. V trimming: 3 bases; J trimming: 8 bases; junction bases outside the gene matches: 6. The CDR3 covers 13 residues. CDR3 sequence: CASSEAGGLGYTF. The CDR3 bases are TGTGCCAGCAGCGAGGCAGGGGGCCTAGGCTACACCTTC.

Sample share makes this clone medium-sized. V usage is TRBV28 and J usage is TRBJ2-3, with D uncertain. V was trimmed by 6 bases and J by 0 bases, leaving 16 bases between them. CDR1 and CDR2 from the germline V gene are MDHEN and SYDVKM. This CDR3 spans 16 amino acids. CDR3 sequence reads: CASSQLGRLSTDTQYF. In DNA form, the CDR3 reads TGTGCCAGCAGCCAACTCGGACGGCTAAGCACAGATACGCAGTATTTT.

The V gene is TRBV9, the J gene TRBJ2-5, with TRBD1 as a possible D gene (6 bases). The V and J ends lost 0 bases and 1 base respectively, with 10 bases between them. The CDR3 covers 15 residues. Germline lookup yields CDR1 SGDLS and CDR2 YYNGEE. The CDR3 nucleotides are TGTGCCAGCAGCGTAGGGCAGGGGCGCCAAGAGACCCAGTACTTC. It yields the protein CASSVGQGRQETQYF.

Sample share makes this clone large. The V and J genes are TRBV11-3 and TRBJ2-7; 9 bases fit TRBD1. Trimming took 1 base from V and 3 from J; bases not matched to a gene: 4. The CDR3 extends over 15 amino acids. Germline V lookup: CDR1 SGHNT, CDR2 YENEEA. The CDR3 is CASSLGGTGIYEQYF. The CDR3 DNA follows: TGTGCCAGCAGCTTAGGCGGGACAGGGATCTACGAGCAGTACTTC. Full variable domain (remainder filled in from reference TRBV11-3 and TRBJ2-7): EAGVVQSPRYKIIEKKQPVAFWCNPISGHNTLYWYLQNLGQGPELLIRYENEEAVDDSQLPKDRFSAERLKGVDSTLKIQPAELGDSAVYLCASSLGGTGIYEQYFGPGTRLTVT.